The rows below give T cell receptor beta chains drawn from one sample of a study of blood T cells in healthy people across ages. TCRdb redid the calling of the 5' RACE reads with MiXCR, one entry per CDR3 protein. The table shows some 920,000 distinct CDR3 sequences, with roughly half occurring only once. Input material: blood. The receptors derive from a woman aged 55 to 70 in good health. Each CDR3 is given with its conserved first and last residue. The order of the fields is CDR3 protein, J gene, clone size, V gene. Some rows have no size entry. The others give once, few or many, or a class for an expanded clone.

CDR3 protein: CASSNDRALSYEQYF
J gene: TRBJ2-7
clone size: few
V gene: TRBV27

CDR3 protein: CASSYSRQGSYEQYF
J gene: TRBJ2-7
clone size: few
V gene: TRBV7-2

CDR3 protein: CASSQLRTGSSSGANVLTF
J gene: TRBJ2-6
clone size: .
V gene: TRBV18

CDR3 protein: CSAGQPDEQYF
J gene: TRBJ2-7
clone size: once
V gene: TRBV29-1

CDR3 protein: CASRPSGTGEQFF
J gene: TRBJ2-1
clone size: .
V gene: TRBV7-9

CDR3 protein: CSVEGDGTGGLNYGYTF
J gene: TRBJ1-2
clone size: .
V gene: TRBV29-1

CDR3 protein: CSASGDRMYSNQPQHF
J gene: TRBJ1-5
clone size: few
V gene: TRBV20-1

CDR3 protein: CASSQGQVNEQFF
J gene: TRBJ2-1
clone size: .
V gene: TRBV18

CDR3 protein: CAGRRVGGTDTQYF
J gene: TRBJ2-3
clone size: once
V gene: TRBV12-3/TRBV12-4

CDR3 protein: CSAKGRPETQYF
J gene: .
clone size: .
V gene: TRBV20-1

CDR3 protein: CVSSRLAGEQGDTQYF
J gene: TRBJ2-3
clone size: .
V gene: TRBV5-6

CDR3 protein: CASSSFGGDNTDTQYF
J gene: TRBJ2-3
clone size: many
V gene: TRBV12-3/TRBV12-4

CDR3 protein: CAISESILAGENEQFF
J gene: TRBJ2-1
clone size: .
V gene: TRBV10-3

CDR3 protein: CASSLRKASGGYTF
J gene: TRBJ1-2
clone size: .
V gene: TRBV7-2

CDR3 protein: CASSQEAGSSTDTQYF
J gene: TRBJ2-3
clone size: few
V gene: TRBV3-1

CDR3 protein: CSASQAYEQYF
J gene: TRBJ2-7
clone size: .
V gene: TRBV20-1

CDR3 protein: CASSSGVIRSSTDTQYF
J gene: TRBJ2-3
clone size: few
V gene: TRBV11-2

CDR3 protein: CASNQATGRSYEQYF
J gene: TRBJ2-7
clone size: .
V gene: TRBV4-1

CDR3 protein: CARAGQGATEAFF
J gene: TRBJ1-1
clone size: .
V gene: TRBV27

CDR3 protein: CASSLGQGWVDIQYF
J gene: .
clone size: .
V gene: TRBV7-2

CDR3 protein: CSVTPALAVSNEQFF
J gene: TRBJ2-1
clone size: .
V gene: TRBV20-1

CDR3 protein: CASGLAGQSSYNEQFF
J gene: TRBJ2-1
clone size: few
V gene: TRBV27

CDR3 protein: CASSLYGRLAGYIQETQYF
J gene: TRBJ2-5
clone size: few
V gene: TRBV28

CDR3 protein: CASSYLIGQGGGTQYF
J gene: TRBJ2-3
clone size: .
V gene: TRBV4-2

CDR3 protein: CASKVNLETQYF
J gene: TRBJ2-5
clone size: .
V gene: TRBV6-2/TRBV6-3

CDR3 protein: CASSPLNPLAGVNNEQFF
J gene: TRBJ2-1
clone size: few
V gene: TRBV9

CDR3 protein: CSVLVTRGSSYNEQFF
J gene: TRBJ2-1
clone size: .
V gene: TRBV29-1

CDR3 protein: CASSDLKGRGPEGYTF
J gene: TRBJ1-2
clone size: once
V gene: TRBV25-1

CDR3 protein: CSARDGQSYNEQFF
J gene: TRBJ2-1
clone size: many
V gene: TRBV20-1

CDR3 protein: CASSSNRQGPRYEQYF
J gene: TRBJ2-7
clone size: few
V gene: TRBV12-3/TRBV12-4

CDR3 protein: CAISVGVADTQYF
J gene: TRBJ2-3
clone size: .
V gene: TRBV10-3

CDR3 protein: CASRLFGTTTDTQYF
J gene: TRBJ2-3
clone size: .
V gene: TRBV12-3/TRBV12-4

CDR3 protein: CSARGGQRFQETQYF
J gene: TRBJ2-5
clone size: .
V gene: TRBV20-1

CDR3 protein: CASSLGPAGGPYEQYF
J gene: TRBJ2-7
clone size: .
V gene: TRBV7-9

CDR3 protein: CSARDPQGNYEQYF
J gene: TRBJ2-7
clone size: .
V gene: TRBV20-1